Sequencing of this T cell receptor beta chain was carried out in a study of T cells in Graves' hyperthyroidism and ophthalmopathy. Looking at the study overall: The authors collected peripheral blood at initial diagnosis, before any treatment.

CDR3 length equals 18 residues. Germline CDR1 MNHEY, CDR2 SVGEGT. Deletions cut 4 bases from V and 6 bases from J, with 25 bases between. RNA transcripts gave rise to amplified TCR beta CDR3 regions. When the TCR CDR3 underwent first-round RT-PCR, the HTBI primer set was used. TCRdb called the multiplex PCR reads again in MiXCR, with one record for every CDR3 protein. The table shows approximately 600,000 distinct CDR3 sequences, with less than 25% occurring only once. This clonotype was recorded at least ten times. The TCR was taken from a man aged 25-40 years with Graves' ophthalmopathy. The sample consisted of blood. The chain is built from TRBV6-2 or TRBV6-3 and TRBJ2-1; D is possibly TRBD2 (11 bases). DNA for the CDR3: TGTGCCAGCAGTTCGACAGGGGGCGAGCTAGCGGGGGGCAATGAGCAGTTCTTC. Amino acids: CASSSTGGELAGGNEQFF.